These 11 T cell receptor beta chains came from one sample sequenced in a study of blood T cell repertoires in COVID-19. The method was immunoSEQ multiplex PCR; TCRdb's version includes in-frame clones alone and lacks a portion of them. The sample records 150,000 or so clones, around 88% being singletons. The sample consisted of peripheral blood. Receptors were obtained from a man in his fifties or sixties with acute or convalescent COVID-19.

Here the CDR3 DNA reads TGCGCCAGCAGCTTTGGGACTAGCGGGAGAATCTACAATGAGCAGTTCTTC. Protein sequence: CASSFGTSGRIYNEQFF. The V and J genes are TRBV5-1 and TRBJ2-1; 14 positions match TRBD2. V dropped 2 bases and J dropped 3; count of bases not matched to a gene: 4. CDR3 length equals 17 residues. The germline V gene encodes CDR1 SGHRS and CDR2 YFSETQ.

The V gene is TRBV18, the J gene TRBJ2-1; TRBD2 matches at 11 bases. The CDR3 runs 20 residues. Germline CDR1 is KGHSH and CDR2 is LQKENI. Trimming removed 2 bases from V and 0 bases from J; junction bases left unmatched: 12. The CDR3: CASSPTAGSGRASSYNEQFF. The CDR3 DNA follows: TGTGCCAGCTCACCAACGGCGGGTAGCGGGAGGGCCAGCTCCTACAATGAGCAGTTCTTC.

The chain carries TRBV19 and TRBJ2-5; TRBD1 might be the D (6 bases). The CDR3 covers 14 residues. In germline, CDR1 is LNHDA, CDR2 SQIVND (reference sequence). Deletions cut 9 bases from V and 5 bases from J, with 19 bases between. The CDR3, as DNA: TGTGCCAGCCACTCCCCAGGGGCGGTGGAGACCCAGTACTTC. This gives the protein CASHSPGAVETQYF.

This clone was counted a single time. V usage is TRBV10-3 and J usage is TRBJ1-2, with 7 bases lining up with TRBD1. V lost 2 bases to trimming and J lost 6 bases; unmatched junction nucleotides: 3. The germline V gene encodes CDR1 ENHRY and CDR2 SYGVKD. This CDR3 contains 13 residues. CDR3 sequence reads: CAISEDRVNGYTF. The CDR3 nucleotides are TGTGCCATCAGTGAGGACAGGGTAAATGGCTACACCTTC.

For the CDR3, the DNA is TGTGCCAGCAGCTGGGGGGCGGGGGGCGGGCCCTACGAGCAGTACTTC. It encodes CASSWGAGGGPYEQYF. The V gene is TRBV7-2, the J gene TRBJ2-7, with TRBD2 matching over 8 bases. The V gene end was trimmed by 4 bases and the J gene end by 2 bases; junction bases not matched to a gene: 10. The CDR3 contains 16 residues. The V gene's germline CDR1 is SGHTA and CDR2 FQGNSA.

The chain links TRBV2 to TRBJ2-1; D may be TRBD2 (7 bases). V dropped 3 bases and J dropped 7 bases, with 13 bases sitting between them. There are 14 residues in the CDR3. From germline, CDR1 is SNHLY and CDR2 FYNNEI. The CDR3 sequence: CASSDQGGGNEQFF. DNA for the CDR3: TGTGCCAGCAGTGACCAGGGAGGGGGTAATGAGCAGTTCTTC.

This clone has a single count. The sample holds other DNA sequences that translate to the same CDR3. The CDR3 spells CASSAGGETQYF. The CDR3 DNA is TGTGCCAGCAGCGCGGGGGGAGAGACCCAGTACTTC. The J gene is TRBJ2-5, the V gene TRBV9; the match to TRBD2 covers 7 bases. The trim removed 3 bases at V and 4 bases at J, leaving 0 bases unmatched. The CDR3 has 12 residues. CDR1 and CDR2 from the germline V gene are SGDLS and YYNGEE. The whole variable domain, filled in from reference TRBV9 and TRBJ2-5, reads DSGVTQTPKHLITATGQRVTLRCSPRSGDLSVYWYQQSLDQGLQFLIQYYNGEERAKGNILERFSAQQFPDLHSELNLSSLELGDSALYFCASSAGGETQYFGPGTRLLVL.

The J gene is TRBJ1-5, the V gene TRBV5-6; no definite D call. The CDR3 is made up of 15 amino acids. Trimming took off 3 bases at V and 2 bases at J, with 12 bases between the two ends. Germline values: CDR1 SGHDT, CDR2 YYEEEE. CDR3 DNA: TGTGCCAGCAGCTCACAGAGTTTTGGCAATCAGCCCCAGCATTTT. Its translation is CASSSQSFGNQPQHF.

This chain joins TRBV5-1 and TRBJ1-2; tentative D call: TRBD1 (5 bases). The CDR3 spans 14 residues. The V and J ends lost 4 bases and 0 bases respectively, with 10 bases between them. Germline-derived CDR1 and CDR2 are SGHRS and YFSETQ. CDR3 residues: CASSPTEPNYGYTF. In nucleotides, the CDR3 is TGCGCCAGCAGCCCGACAGAACCTAACTATGGCTACACCTTC.

This clone was detected only once. The chain recombines TRBV5-4 with TRBJ1-3; 7 bases align to TRBD1. The V segment lost 4 bases and the J segment 2 bases; nucleotides outside the gene matches: 9. CDR1 and CDR2 from the germline V gene are SGHNT and YYREEE (reference sequence). The CDR3 sequence is 16 residues long. CDR3 bases: TGTGCCAGCAGCACAGGGGAACAGGCGGCTGGAAACACCATATATTTT. Translation: CASSTGEQAAGNTIYF.

The V call is TRBV5-1, the J call TRBJ1-1; D possibly corresponds to TRBD1 (6 bases). Germline V lookup: CDR1 SGHRS, CDR2 YFSETQ. The CDR3 has 19 amino acids. V lost 0 bases to trimming and J lost 0 bases, with 21 bases between them. The CDR3 sequence: CASSLGLHRVRGMNTEAFF. In nucleotides, the CDR3 is TGCGCCAGCAGCTTGGGCCTTCACAGGGTACGGGGTATGAACACTGAAGCTTTCTTT.